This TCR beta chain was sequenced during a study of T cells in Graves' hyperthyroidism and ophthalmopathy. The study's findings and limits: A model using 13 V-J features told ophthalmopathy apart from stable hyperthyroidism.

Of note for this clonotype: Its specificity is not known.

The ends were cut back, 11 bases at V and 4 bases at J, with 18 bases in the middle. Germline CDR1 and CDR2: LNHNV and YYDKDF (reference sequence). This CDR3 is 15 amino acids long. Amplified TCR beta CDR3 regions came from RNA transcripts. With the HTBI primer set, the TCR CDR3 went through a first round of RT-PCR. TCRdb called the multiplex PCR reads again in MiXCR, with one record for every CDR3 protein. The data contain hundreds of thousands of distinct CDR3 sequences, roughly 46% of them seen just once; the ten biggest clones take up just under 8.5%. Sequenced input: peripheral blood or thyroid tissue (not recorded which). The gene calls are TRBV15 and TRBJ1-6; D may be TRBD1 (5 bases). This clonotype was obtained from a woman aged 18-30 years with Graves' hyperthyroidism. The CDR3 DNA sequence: TGTGCCCAACTCGCAGGCAGGGAGTATAATTCACCCCTCCACTTT. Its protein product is CAQLAGREYNSPLHF. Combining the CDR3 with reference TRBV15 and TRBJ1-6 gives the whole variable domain DAMVIQNPRYQVTQFGKPVTLSCSQTLNHNVMYWYQQKSSQAPKLLFHYYDKDFNNEADTPDNFQSRRPNTSFCFLDIRSPGLGDTAMYLCAQLAGREYNSPLHFGNGTRLTVT.